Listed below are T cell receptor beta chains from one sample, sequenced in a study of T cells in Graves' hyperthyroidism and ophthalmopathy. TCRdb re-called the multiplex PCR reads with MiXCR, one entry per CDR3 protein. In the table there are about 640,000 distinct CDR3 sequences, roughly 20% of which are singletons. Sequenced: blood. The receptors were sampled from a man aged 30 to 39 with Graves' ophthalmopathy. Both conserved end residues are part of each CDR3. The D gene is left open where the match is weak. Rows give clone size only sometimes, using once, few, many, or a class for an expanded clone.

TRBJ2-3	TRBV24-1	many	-	TGTGCCACCAAGGGAGCGGTTAGCACAGATACGCAGTATTTT	CATKGAVSTDTQYF
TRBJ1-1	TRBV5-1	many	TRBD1	TGCGCCAGCAGCCTCCAGGGACAGGGAGGGACTGAAGCTTTCTTT	CASSLQGQGGTEAFF
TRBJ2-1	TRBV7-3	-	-	TGTGCCAGCAGCTTCCCGGGGGCCTACAATGAGCAGTTCTTC	CASSFPGAYNEQFF
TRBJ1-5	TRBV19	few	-	TGTGCCAGTAGTATGGGAAAGGTAAACAATCAGCCCCAGCATTTT	CASSMGKVNNQPQHF
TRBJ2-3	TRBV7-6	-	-	TGTGCCAGCAGCTTCCTCCGCACAGATACGCAGTATTTT	CASSFLRTDTQYF
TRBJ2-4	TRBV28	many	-	TGTGCCAGCAGTTTATGGGGCGCAAGATCTCTAGCCAAAAACATTCAGTACTTC	CASSLWGARSLAKNIQYF
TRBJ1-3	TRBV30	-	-	TGTGCCTGGAACCCCCCAGAGAGAAACACCATATATTTT	CAWNPPERNTIYF
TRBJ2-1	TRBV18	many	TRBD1	TGTGCCAGCTCACAGCCGGGACAGGGGCTTCACAATGAGCAGTTCTTC	CASSQPGQGLHNEQFF
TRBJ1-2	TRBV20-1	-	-	TGCAGTGCTAGAGATCGGGGAGTTAGCTACACCTTC	CSARDRGVSYTF
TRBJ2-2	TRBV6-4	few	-	TGTGCCACCAGAAGGGACACCACCGGGGAGCTGTTTTTT	CATRRDTTGELFF
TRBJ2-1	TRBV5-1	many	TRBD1	TGCGCCAGCAGCTTGGTTGACAGGGGTGCCCATGAGCAGTTCTTC	CASSLVDRGAHEQFF
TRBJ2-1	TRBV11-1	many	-	TGTGCCAGCAGCTTAGCGGGATTAACTTACAATGAGCAGTTCTTC	CASSLAGLTYNEQFF
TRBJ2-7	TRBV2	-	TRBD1	TGTGCCAGCAGAGAACCGGGACAGGGCGCCTACGAGCAGTACTTC	CASREPGQGAYEQYF
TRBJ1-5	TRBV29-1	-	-	TGCAGCGTTGGCCAAGCCAATCAGCCCCAGCATTTT	CSVGQANQPQHF
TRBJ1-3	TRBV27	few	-	TGTGCCAGCAGCCCGTTACGCTCTGGAAACACCATATATTTT	CASSPLRSGNTIYF
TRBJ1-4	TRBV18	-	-	TGTGCCAGCTCGGATAGAGATGGTACCGAAAAACTGTTTTTT	CASSDRDGTEKLFF
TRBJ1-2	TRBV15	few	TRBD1	TGTGCCACCGGGTATGGGGACAGGGGGCCGGCTAACTATGGCTACACCTTC	CATGYGDRGPANYGYTF
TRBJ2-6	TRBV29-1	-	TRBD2	TGCAGCGTGCTAGCGGCTGGGGCCAACGTCCTGACTTTC	CSVLAAGANVLTF
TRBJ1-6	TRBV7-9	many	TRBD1	TGTGCCAGCAGCCTCACAGGGGGAGATTCACCCCTCCACTTT	CASSLTGGDSPLHF
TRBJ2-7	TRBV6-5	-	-	TGTGCCAGCAGTTACTTACGGGAACATCTTCACGAGCAGTACTTC	CASSYLREHLHEQYF
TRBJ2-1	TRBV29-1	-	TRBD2	TGCAGCGTCGACCGACTAGCGGGAGCCAATGAGCAGTTCTTC	CSVDRLAGANEQFF
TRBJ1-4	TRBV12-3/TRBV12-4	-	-	TGTGCCAGCAGTCGTCGACAGGTTGAATTTCGGGAAAAACTGTTTTTT	CASSRRQVEFREKLFF
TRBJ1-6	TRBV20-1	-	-	TGCAGTGCTAGGGGGCCGATAGACACGGCCCACTCCTATAATTCACCCCTCCACTTT	CSARGPIDTAHSYNSPLHF
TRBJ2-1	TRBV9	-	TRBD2	TGTGCCAGCAGCGTAGATGGGACTAGCGGGAACAATGAGCAGTTCTTC	CASSVDGTSGNNEQFF
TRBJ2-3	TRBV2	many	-	TGTGCCAGCAGTGAGACGGGACTCACAGATACGCAGTATTTT	CASSETGLTDTQYF
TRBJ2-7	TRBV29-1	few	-	TGCAGCGTTGGACAGACCCTCTCCTACGAGCAGTACTTC	CSVGQTLSYEQYF
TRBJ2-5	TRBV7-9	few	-	TGTGCCAGCAGCCTAGTAGACAGGCAAGAGACCCAGTACTTC	CASSLVDRQETQYF
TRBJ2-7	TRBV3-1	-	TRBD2	TGTGCCAGCAGCCAAGCTAGCGGGAGGGCGGGGGACTACGAGCAGTACTTC	CASSQASGRAGDYEQYF
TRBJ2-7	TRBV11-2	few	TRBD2	TGTGCCAGCAGCATGTCCGGGACTAGCGGGAGCGAGCAGTACTTC	CASSMSGTSGSEQYF
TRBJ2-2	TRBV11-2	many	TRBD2	TGTGCCAGCAGCCCGCCGACTAGCCTCGGGGAGCTGTTTTTT	CASSPPTSLGELFF
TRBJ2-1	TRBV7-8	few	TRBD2	TGTGCCAGCAGCCCCCGACTAGCGCTTAGCTCCTACAATGAGCAGTTCTTC	CASSPRLALSSYNEQFF
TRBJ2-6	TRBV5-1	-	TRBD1	TGCGCCAGCAGGAGCGACAGGGGGCCTTCTGGGGCCAACGTCCTGACTTTC	CASRSDRGPSGANVLTF
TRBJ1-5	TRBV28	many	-	TGTGCCAGCAGTTTGGGGGATTTTGGGAATCAGCCCCAGCATTTT	CASSLGDFGNQPQHF
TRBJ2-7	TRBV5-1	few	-	TGCGCCAGCACAGAGGACAGCTACGAGCAGTACTTC	CASTEDSYEQYF
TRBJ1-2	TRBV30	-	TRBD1	TGTGCCTGGACCCCTGACAGGGGGTTCGACGGCTACACCTTC	CAWTPDRGFDGYTF
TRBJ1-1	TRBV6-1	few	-	TGTGCCAGCAGAGACTACCCTAGTGAAGCTTTCTTT	CASRDYPSEAFF
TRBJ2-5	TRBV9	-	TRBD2	TGTGCCAGCAGCGTAGATCAGGGAGGGACTAGCTTTCAAGAGACCCAGTACTTC	CASSVDQGGTSFQETQYF
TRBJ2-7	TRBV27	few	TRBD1	TGTGCCAGCAGTTTGACAGGGAGAGTGTACGAGCAGTACTTC	CASSLTGRVYEQYF
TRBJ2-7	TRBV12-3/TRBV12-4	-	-	TGTGCCAGCAGTGCGTACTACGAGCAGTACTTC	CASSAYYEQYF
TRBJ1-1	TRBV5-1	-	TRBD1	TGCGCCAGCAGCTCCAGGGGGCTCGAAGCTTTCTTT	CASSSRGLEAFF
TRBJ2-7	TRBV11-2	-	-	TGTGCCAGCAGCACCCTTTTTGAGCAGTACTTC	CASSTLFEQYF
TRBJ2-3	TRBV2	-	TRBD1	TGTGCCAGCAGCTCACAGGGGGCGCAAGATACGCAGTATTTT	CASSSQGAQDTQYF
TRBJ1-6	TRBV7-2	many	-	TGTGCCAGCAGCCCTAGGTTTACAGGGTATAATTCACCCCTCCACTTT	CASSPRFTGYNSPLHF
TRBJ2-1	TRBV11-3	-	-	TGTGCCAGCAGCTTAGAACTAGTGTCCTACAATGAGCAGTTCTTC	CASSLELVSYNEQFF
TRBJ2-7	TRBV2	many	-	TGTGCCAGACAGGGAGGGGGCTCCTACGAGCAGTACTTC	CARQGGGSYEQYF
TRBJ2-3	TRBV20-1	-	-	TGCAGTGTTTACTCTAGGAGCACAGATACGCAGTATTTT	CSVYSRSTDTQYF
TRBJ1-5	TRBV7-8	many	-	TGTGCCAGCAGCTTACGATCCTATCAGCCCCAGCATTTT	CASSLRSYQPQHF